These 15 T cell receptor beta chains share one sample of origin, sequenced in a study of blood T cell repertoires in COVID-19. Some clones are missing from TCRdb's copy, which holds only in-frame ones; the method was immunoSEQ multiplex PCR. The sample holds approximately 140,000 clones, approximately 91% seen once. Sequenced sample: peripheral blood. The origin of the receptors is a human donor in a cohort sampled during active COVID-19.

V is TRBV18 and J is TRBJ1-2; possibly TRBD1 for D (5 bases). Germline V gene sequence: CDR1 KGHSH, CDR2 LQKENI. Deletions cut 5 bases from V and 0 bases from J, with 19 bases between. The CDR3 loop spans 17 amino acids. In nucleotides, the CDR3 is TGTGCCAGCTCATCCTCGCCGACAGCCACCTCTAACTATGGCTACACCTTC. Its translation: CASSSSPTATSNYGYTF.

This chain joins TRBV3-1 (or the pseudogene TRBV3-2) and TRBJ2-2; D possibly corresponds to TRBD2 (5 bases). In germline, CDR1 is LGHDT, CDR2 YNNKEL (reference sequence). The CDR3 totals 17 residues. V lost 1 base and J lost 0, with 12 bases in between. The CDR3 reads CASSQGRNRANTGELFF. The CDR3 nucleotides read TGTGCCAGCAGCCAAGGGAGGAACAGAGCGAACACCGGGGAGCTGTTTTTT.

The CDR3 reads CASSMVGLNSYEQYF. In DNA, the CDR3 is TGTGCCAGTAGTATGGTGGGACTCAATTCCTACGAGCAGTACTTC. V and J are TRBV19 and TRBJ2-7, with a weak D call TRBD2 (6 bases). Germline V gives CDR1 LNHDA, CDR2 SQIVND (reference sequence). The V and J ends lost 3 bases and 1 base respectively, with 13 bases between them. The length of the CDR3 is 15 residues.

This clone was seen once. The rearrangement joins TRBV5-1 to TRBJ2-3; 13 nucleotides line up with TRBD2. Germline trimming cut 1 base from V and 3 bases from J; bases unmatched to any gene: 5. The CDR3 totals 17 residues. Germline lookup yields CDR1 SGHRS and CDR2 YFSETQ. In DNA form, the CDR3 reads TGCGCCAGCAGCTTGACTAGCGGGAGGGCCAAGACAGATACGCAGTATTTT. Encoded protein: CASSLTSGRAKTDTQYF.

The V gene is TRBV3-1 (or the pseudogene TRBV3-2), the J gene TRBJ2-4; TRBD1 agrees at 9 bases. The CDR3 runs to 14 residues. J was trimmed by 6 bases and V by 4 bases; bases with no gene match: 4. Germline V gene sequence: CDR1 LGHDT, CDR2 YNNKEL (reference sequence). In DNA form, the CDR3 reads TGTGCCAGCAGCCCGCGGACAGGGGTAAACATTCAGTACTTC. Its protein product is CASSPRTGVNIQYF.

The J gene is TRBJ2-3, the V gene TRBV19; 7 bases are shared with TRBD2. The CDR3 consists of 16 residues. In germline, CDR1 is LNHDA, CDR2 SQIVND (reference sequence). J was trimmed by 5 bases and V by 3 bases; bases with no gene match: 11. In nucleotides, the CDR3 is TGTGCCAGTAGTATCAGCGCTAGCGGTGTAAGAGATACGCAGTATTTT. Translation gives CASSISASGVRDTQYF.

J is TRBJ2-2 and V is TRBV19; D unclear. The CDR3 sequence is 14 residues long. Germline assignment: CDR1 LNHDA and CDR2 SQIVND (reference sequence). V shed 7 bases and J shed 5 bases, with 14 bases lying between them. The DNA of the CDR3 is TGTGCCAGTATAGACACCTTTACTACCGGGGAGCTGTTTTTT. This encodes CASIDTFTTGELFF.

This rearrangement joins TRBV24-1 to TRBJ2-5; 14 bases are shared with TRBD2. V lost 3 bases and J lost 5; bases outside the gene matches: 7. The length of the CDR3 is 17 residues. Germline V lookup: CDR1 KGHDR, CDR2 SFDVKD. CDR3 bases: TGTGCCACCAGTGATGGGTGGGGACTAGCGGGAGCCGAGACCCAGTACTTC. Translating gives CATSDGWGLAGAETQYF.

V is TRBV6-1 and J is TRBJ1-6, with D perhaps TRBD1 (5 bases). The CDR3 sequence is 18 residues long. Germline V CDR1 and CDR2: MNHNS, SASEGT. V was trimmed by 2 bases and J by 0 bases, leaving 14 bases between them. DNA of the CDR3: TGTGCCAGCAGTGAAAGTAACAGGTTGAGCTCCTATAATTCACCCCTCCACTTT. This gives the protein CASSESNRLSSYNSPLHF.

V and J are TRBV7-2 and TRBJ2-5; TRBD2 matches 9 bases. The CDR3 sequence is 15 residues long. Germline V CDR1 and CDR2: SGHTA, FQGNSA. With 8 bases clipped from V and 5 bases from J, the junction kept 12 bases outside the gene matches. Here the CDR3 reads CASSAGGALRETQYF. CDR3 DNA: TGTGCCAGCTCAGCGGGGGGTGCCCTTCGGGAGACCCAGTACTTC.

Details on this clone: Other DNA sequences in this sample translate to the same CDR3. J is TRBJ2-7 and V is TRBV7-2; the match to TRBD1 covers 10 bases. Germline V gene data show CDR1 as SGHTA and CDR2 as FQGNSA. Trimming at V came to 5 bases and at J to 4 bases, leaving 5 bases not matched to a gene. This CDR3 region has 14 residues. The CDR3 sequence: CASSLDRGPYEQYF. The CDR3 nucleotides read TGTGCCAGCAGCCTCGACAGGGGGCCTTACGAGCAGTACTTC. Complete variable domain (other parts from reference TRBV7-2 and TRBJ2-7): GAGVSQSPSNKVTEKGKDVELRCDPISGHTALYWYRQSLGQGLEFLIYFQGNSAPDKSGLPSDRFSAERTGGSVSTLTIQRTQQEDSAVYLCASSLDRGPYEQYFGPGTRLTVT.

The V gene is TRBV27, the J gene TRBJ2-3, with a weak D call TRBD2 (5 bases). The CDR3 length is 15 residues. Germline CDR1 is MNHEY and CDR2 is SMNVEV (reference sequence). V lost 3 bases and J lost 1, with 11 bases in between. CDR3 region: CASSFAARGTDTQYF. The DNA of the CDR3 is TGTGCCAGCAGTTTTGCTGCGAGGGGCACAGATACGCAGTATTTT.

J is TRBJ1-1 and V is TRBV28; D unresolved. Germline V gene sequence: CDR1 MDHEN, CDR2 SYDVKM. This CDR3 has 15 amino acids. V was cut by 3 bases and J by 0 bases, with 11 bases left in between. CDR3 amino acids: CASSLGPGVNTEAFF. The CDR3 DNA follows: TGTGCCAGCAGTTTGGGCCCGGGAGTGAACACTGAAGCTTTCTTT.

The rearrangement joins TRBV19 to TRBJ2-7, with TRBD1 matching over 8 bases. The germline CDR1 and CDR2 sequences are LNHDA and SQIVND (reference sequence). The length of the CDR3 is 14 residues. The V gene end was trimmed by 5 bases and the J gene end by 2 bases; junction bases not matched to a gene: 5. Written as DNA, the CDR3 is TGTGCCAGTAGTCCCGACAGGGGTCCCTACGAGCAGTACTTC. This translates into CASSPDRGPYEQYF.

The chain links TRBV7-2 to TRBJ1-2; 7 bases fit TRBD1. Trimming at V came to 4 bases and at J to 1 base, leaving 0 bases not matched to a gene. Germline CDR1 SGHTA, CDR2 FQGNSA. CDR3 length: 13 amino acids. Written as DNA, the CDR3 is TGTGCCAGCAGCTGGGACAGTAACTATGGCTACACCTTC. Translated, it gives CASSWDSNYGYTF. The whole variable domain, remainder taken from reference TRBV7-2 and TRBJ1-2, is GAGVSQSPSNKVTEKGKDVELRCDPISGHTALYWYRQSLGQGLEFLIYFQGNSAPDKSGLPSDRFSAERTGGSVSTLTIQRTQQEDSAVYLCASSWDSNYGYTFGSGTRLTVV.